These T cell receptor beta chains were read from a single sample in a study of T cell responses to AZD1222 COVID-19 vaccine. Only in-frame clones appear in the TCRdb table, and some are missing; sequencing was by immunoSEQ multiplex PCR. The sample consists of 100,000 to 150,000 clones, approximately 91% of them appearing once. This material consisted of peripheral blood, taken 28 days after the second AZD1222 dose. The receptors were gathered from an adult who received the AZD1222 COVID-19 vaccine. CDR3s include the opening cysteine and the closing phenylalanine or tryptophan. D genes are given only for firm matches. Rows may omit the clone size; those that give it use once, few, many or a size class.

V gene	clone size	D gene	J gene	CDR3 protein	CDR3 DNA
TRBV5-1	.	TRBD1	TRBJ1-6	CASSFGQGGDNSPLHF	TGCGCCAGCAGCTTTGGACAGGGAGGCGATAATTCACCCCTCCACTTT
TRBV9	.	.	TRBJ2-7	CASSVDLAPQGEQYF	TGTGCCAGCAGCGTAGATCTGGCGCCGCAAGGCGAGCAGTACTTC
TRBV2	.	.	TRBJ1-3	CAGKNRSGNTIYF	TGTGCCGGCAAAAACCGCTCTGGAAACACCATATATTTT
TRBV30	.	.	TRBJ2-7	CAWRTGRTYEQYF	TGTGCCTGGAGGACAGGGAGGACCTACGAGCAGTACTTC
TRBV6-4	once	.	TRBJ2-3	CASIRRPGLPDTQYF	TGTGCCAGCATTCGAAGGCCGGGACTCCCAGATACGCAGTATTTT
TRBV7-9	.	.	TRBJ2-7	CASSPRTQSSYEQYF	TGTGCCAGCAGCCCCCGGACGCAAAGCTCCTACGAGCAGTACTTC
TRBV10-1	.	.	TRBJ2-2	CASSEWQNTGELFF	TGCGCCAGCAGTGAGTGGCAGAACACCGGGGAGCTGTTTTTT
TRBV27	few	.	TRBJ1-1	CASSLFWSTEAFF	TGTGCCAGCAGTTTATTCTGGAGCACTGAAGCTTTCTTT
TRBV3-1/TRBV3-2	.	.	TRBJ2-5	CASSLARGWTQYF	TGTGCCAGCAGCCTCGCCCGCGGTTGGACCCAGTACTTC
TRBV12-3/TRBV12-4	.	.	TRBJ1-1	CASSIDRYTEAFF	TGTGCCAGCAGTATAGACAGATACACTGAAGCTTTCTTT
TRBV6-1	.	TRBD1	TRBJ1-1	CASSEPGQITEAFF	TGTGCCAGCAGTGAGCCGGGACAGATCACTGAAGCTTTCTTT
TRBV9	.	.	TRBJ1-1	CASSVSSDARVEAFF	TGTGCCAGCAGCGTCTCCTCCGACGCGAGAGTTGAAGCTTTCTTT
TRBV11-2	.	TRBD1	TRBJ2-2	CASSLRRQGARGGELFF	TGTGCCAGCAGCTTACGAAGACAGGGGGCGCGGGGCGGGGAGCTGTTTTTT
TRBV2	few	.	TRBJ2-2	CASSESNTGELFF	TGTGCCAGCAGTGAGTCGAACACCGGGGAGCTGTTTTTT
TRBV5-6	.	.	TRBJ1-2	CASSLADGDNGYTF	TGTGCCAGCAGCTTGGCCGACGGGGACAATGGCTACACCTTC
TRBV7-8	.	.	TRBJ2-7	CASSRAQRAYEQYF	TGTGCCAGCAGCCGAGCGCAGCGGGCCTACGAGCAGTACTTC
TRBV28	.	.	TRBJ2-6	CASSPSGRGSGANVLTF	TGTGCCAGCAGTCCGTCGGGCAGGGGCTCTGGGGCCAACGTCCTGACTTTC
TRBV29-1	.	.	TRBJ1-2	CSAGQNYGYTF	TGCAGCGCCGGTCAGAACTATGGCTACACCTTC
TRBV4-2	.	.	TRBJ2-3	CASSQGGGDTQYF	TGTGCCAGCAGCCAAGGGGGAGGAGATACGCAGTATTTT